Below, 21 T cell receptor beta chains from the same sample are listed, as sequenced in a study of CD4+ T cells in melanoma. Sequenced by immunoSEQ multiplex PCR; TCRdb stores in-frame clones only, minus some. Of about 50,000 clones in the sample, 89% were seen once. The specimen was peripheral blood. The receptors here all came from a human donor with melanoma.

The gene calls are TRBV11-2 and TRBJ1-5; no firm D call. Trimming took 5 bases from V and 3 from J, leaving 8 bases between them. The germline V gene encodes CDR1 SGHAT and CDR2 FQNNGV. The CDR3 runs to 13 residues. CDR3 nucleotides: TGTGCCAGCAGCCCGGACGACAATCAGCCCCAGCATTTT. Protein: CASSPDDNQPQHF.

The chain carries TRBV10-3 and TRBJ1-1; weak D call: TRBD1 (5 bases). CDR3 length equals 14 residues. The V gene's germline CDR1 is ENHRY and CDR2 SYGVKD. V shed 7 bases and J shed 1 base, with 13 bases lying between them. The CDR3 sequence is CAINQDNSNTEAFF. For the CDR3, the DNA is TGTGCCATCAATCAGGACAACTCGAACACTGAAGCTTTCTTT.

CDR3 loop: CASSLRSTNEKLFF. DNA for the CDR3: TGTGCCAGCAGCCTCAGGTCAACTAATGAAAAACTGTTTTTT. V and J are TRBV7-2 and TRBJ1-4; D gene ambiguous. Germline CDR1 reads SGHTA; CDR2 reads FQGNSA. This CDR3 region has 14 residues. Trimming stripped 5 bases from V and 0 bases from J, with 7 bases between.

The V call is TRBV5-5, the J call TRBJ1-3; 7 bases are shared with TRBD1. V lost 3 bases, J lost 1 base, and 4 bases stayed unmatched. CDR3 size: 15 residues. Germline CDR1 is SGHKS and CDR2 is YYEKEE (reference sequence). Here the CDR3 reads CASSWEGQSGNTIYF. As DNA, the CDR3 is TGTGCCAGCAGCTGGGAGGGACAGTCTGGAAACACCATATATTTT. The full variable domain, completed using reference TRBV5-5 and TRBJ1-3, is DAGVTQSPTHLIKTRGQQVTLRCSPISGHKSVSWYQQVLGQGPQFIFQYYEKEERGRGNFPDRFSARQFPNYSSELNVNALLLGDSALYLCASSWEGQSGNTIYFGEGSWLTVV.

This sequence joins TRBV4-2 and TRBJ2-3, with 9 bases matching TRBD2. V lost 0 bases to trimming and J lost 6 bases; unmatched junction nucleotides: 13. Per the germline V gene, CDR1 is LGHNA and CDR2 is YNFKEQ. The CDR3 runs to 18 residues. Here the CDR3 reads CASSQDNGAGGRRDTQYF. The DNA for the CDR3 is TGTGCCAGCAGCCAAGATAATGGTGCGGGGGGGCGGAGGGATACGCAGTATTTT.

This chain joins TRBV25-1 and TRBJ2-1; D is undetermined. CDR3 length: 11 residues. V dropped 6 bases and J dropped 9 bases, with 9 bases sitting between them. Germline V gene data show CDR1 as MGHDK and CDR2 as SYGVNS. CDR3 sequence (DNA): TGTGCCAGCAGAGCCGGGCTTGAGCAGTTCTTC. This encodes CASRAGLEQFF.

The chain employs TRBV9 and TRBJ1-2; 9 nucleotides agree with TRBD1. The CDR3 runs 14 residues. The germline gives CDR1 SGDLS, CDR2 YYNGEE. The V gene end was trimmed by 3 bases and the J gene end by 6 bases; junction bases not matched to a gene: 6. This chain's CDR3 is CASSARDRVDGYTF. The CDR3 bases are TGTGCCAGCAGCGCCCGGGACAGGGTAGATGGCTACACCTTC.

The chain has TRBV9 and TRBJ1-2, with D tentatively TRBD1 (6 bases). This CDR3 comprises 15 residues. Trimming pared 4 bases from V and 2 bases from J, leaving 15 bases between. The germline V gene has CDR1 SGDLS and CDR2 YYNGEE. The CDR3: CASSPTGTRNYGYTF. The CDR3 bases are TGTGCCAGCAGCCCGACCGGGACAAGAAACTATGGCTACACCTTC.

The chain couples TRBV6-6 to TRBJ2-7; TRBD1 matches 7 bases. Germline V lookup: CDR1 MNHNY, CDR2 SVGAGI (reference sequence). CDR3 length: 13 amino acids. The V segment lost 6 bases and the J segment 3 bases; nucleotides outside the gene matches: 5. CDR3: CASSPGQYYEQYF. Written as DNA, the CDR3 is TGTGCCAGCAGCCCGGGACAGTACTACGAGCAGTACTTC.

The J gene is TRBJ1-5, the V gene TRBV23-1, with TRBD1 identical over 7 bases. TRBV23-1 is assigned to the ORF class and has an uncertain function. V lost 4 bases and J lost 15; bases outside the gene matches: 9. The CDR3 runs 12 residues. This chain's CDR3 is CASSPETGHGHF. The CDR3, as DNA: TGCGCCAGCAGTCCCGAGACAGGGCACGGGCATTTT.

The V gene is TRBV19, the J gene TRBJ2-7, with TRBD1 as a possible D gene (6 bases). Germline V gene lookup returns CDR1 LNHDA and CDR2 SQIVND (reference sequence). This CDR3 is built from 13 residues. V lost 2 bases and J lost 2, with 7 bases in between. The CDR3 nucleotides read TGTGCCAGTAGTATAACAGGGACCTACGAGCAGTACTTC. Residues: CASSITGTYEQYF.

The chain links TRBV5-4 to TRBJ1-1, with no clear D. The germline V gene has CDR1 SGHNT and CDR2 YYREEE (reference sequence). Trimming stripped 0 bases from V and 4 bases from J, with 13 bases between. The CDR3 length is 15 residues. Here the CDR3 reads CASSLDLGSATEAFF. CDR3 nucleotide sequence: TGTGCCAGCAGCTTGGATTTGGGGTCGGCCACTGAAGCTTTCTTT.

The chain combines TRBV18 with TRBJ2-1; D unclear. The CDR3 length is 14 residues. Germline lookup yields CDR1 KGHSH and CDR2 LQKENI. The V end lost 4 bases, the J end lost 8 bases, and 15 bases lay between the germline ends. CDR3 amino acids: CASSLGSSADEQFF. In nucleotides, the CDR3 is TGTGCCAGCTCACTGGGGTCCTCAGCCGATGAGCAGTTCTTC.

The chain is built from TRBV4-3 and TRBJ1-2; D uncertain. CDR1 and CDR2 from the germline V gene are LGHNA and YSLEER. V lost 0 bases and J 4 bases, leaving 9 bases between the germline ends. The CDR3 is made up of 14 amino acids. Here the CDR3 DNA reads TGCGCCAGCAGCCAAGAATTAAGATCCTATGGCTACACCTTC. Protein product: CASSQELRSYGYTF.

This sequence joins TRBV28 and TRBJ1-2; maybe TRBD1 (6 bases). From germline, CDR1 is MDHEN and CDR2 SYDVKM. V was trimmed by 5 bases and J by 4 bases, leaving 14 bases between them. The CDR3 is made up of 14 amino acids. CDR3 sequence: CASSGGGAFYGYTF. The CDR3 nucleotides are TGTGCCAGCAGTGGGGGCGGGGCCTTCTATGGCTACACCTTC.

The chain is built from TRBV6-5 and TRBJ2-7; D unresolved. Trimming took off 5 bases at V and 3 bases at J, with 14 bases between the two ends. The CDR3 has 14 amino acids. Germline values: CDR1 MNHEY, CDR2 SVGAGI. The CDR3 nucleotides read TGTGCCAGCAGTAGGGTCTTGGTTGGCTACGAGCAGTACTTC. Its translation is CASSRVLVGYEQYF.

CDR3 sequence reads: CASSLGTSFSEKLFF. CDR3 bases: TGCGCCAGCAGCTTGGGGACTTCCTTTAGTGAAAAACTGTTTTTT. V is TRBV5-1 and J is TRBJ1-4; D gene unclear. Germline V CDR1 and CDR2: SGHRS, YFSETQ. The CDR3 spans 15 residues. V was clipped by 0 bases and J by 7 bases, with 13 bases between them. The variable domain in full, with the rest retrieved from reference TRBV5-1 and TRBJ1-4, is KAGVTQTPRYLIKTRGQQVTLSCSPISGHRSVSWYQQTPGQGLQFLFEYFSETQRNKGNFPGRFSGRQFSNSRSEMNVSTLELGDSALYLCASSLGTSFSEKLFFGSGTQLSVL.

CDR3 DNA: TGTGCCAGCAGCTGGAAAGGGGTCGCTGAAGCTTTCTTT. As protein: CASSWKGVAEAFF. The chain has TRBV5-6 and TRBJ1-1; D may be TRBD1 (5 bases). The V end lost 3 bases, the J end lost 6 bases, and 12 bases lay between the germline ends. Germline CDR1 and CDR2: SGHDT and YYEEEE. This CDR3 has 13 amino acids.

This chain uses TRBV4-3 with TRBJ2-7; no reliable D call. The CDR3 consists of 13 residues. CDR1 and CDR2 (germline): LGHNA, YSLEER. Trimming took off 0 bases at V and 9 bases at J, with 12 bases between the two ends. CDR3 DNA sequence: TGCGCCAGCAGCCAAGAGCGGACCCGCCGGCAGTACTTC. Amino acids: CASSQERTRRQYF.

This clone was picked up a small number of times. The CDR3: CASSSTVRGNYGYTF. Here the CDR3 DNA reads TGTGCCAGCAGCTCCACGGTGAGGGGGAACTATGGCTACACCTTC. The chain is built from TRBV7-3 and TRBJ1-2, with D perhaps TRBD1 (6 bases). The CDR3 consists of 15 residues. V dropped 4 bases and J dropped 2 bases, with 14 bases sitting between them. Germline CDR1 reads SGHTA; CDR2 reads FQGTGA.

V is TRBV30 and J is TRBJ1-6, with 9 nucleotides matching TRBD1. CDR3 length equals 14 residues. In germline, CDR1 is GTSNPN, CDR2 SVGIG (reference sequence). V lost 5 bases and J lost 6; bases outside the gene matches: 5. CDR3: CAWRRQGGNSPLHF. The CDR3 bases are TGTGCCTGGCGCCGACAGGGGGGTAATTCACCCCTCCACTTT.